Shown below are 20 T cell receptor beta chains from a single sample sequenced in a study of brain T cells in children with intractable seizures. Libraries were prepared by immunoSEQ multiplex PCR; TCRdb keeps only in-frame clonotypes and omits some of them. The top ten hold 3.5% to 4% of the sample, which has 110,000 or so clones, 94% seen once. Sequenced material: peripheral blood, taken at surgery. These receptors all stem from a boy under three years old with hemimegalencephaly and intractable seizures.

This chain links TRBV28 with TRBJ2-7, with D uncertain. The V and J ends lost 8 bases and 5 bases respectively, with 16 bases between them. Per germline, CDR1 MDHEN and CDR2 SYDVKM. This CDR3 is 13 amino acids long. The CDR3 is CASWRHTLDEQYF. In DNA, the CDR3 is TGTGCCAGCTGGAGACATACCCTAGACGAGCAGTACTTC. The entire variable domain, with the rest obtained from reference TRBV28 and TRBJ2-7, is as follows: DVKVTQSSRYLVKRTGEKVFLECVQDMDHENMFWYRQDPGLGLRLIYFSYDVKMKEKGDIPEGYSVSREKKERFSLILESASTNQTSMYLCASWRHTLDEQYFGPGTRLTVT.

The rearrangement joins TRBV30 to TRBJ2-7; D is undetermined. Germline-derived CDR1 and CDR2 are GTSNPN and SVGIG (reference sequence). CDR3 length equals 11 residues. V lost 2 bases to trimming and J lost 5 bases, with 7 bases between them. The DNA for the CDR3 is TGTGCCTGGAGTCCCCTAGACGAGCAGTACTTC. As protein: CAWSPLDEQYF.

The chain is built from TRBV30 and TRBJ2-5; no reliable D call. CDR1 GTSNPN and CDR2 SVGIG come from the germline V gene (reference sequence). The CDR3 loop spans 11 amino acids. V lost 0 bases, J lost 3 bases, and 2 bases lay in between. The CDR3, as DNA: TGTGCCTGGAGTGTTAAAGAGACCCAGTACTTC. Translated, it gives CAWSVKETQYF.

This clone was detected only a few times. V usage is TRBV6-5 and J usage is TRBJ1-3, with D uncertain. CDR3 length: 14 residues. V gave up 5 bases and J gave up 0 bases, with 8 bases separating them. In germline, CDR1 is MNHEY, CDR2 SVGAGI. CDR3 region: CASSPRLSGNTIYF. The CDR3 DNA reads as TGTGCCAGCAGTCCCAGGCTCTCTGGAAACACCATATATTTT.

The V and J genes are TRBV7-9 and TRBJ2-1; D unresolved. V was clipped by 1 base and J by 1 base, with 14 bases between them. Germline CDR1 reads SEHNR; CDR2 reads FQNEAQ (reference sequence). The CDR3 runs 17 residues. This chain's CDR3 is CASSLVGKVGSYNEQFF. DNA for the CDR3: TGTGCCAGCAGCTTAGTGGGGAAAGTAGGGTCCTACAATGAGCAGTTCTTC.

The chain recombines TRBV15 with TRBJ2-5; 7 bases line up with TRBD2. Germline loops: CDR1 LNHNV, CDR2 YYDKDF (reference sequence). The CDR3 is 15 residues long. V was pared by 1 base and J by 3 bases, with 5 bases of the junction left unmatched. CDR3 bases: TGTGCCACCAGCAGAGTGGGGGGGACCGAAGAGACCCAGTACTTC. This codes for CATSRVGGTEETQYF.

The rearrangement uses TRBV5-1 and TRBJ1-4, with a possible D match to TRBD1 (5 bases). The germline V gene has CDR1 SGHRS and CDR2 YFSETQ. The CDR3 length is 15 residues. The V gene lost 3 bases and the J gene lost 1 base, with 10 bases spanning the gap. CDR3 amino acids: CASSSWRGTNEKLFF. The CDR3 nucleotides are TGCGCCAGCAGCTCATGGAGGGGAACTAATGAAAAACTGTTTTTT.

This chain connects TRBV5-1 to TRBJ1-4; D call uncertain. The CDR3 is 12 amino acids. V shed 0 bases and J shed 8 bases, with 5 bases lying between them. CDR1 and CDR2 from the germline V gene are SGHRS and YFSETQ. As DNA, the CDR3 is TGCGCCAGCAGCTTGGCTGAGGAAAAACTGTTTTTT. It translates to CASSLAEEKLFF.

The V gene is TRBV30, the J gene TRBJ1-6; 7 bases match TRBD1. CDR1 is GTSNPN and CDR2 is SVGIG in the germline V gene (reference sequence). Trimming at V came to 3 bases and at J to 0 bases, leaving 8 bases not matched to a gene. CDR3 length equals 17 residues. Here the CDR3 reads CAWSSDRASSYNSPLHF. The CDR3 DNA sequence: TGTGCCTGGAGCTCTGACAGGGCGAGCTCCTATAATTCACCCCTCCACTTT. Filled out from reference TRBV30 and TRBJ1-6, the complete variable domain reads SQTIHQWPATLVQPVGSPLSLECTVEGTSNPNLYWYRQAAGRGLQLLFYSVGIGQISSEVPQNLSASRPQDRQFILSSKKLLLSDSGFYLCAWSSDRASSYNSPLHFGNGTRLTVT.

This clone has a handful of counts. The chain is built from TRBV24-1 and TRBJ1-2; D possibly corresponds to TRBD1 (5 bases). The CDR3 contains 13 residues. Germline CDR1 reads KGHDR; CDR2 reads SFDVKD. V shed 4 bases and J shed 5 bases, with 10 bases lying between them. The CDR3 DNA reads TGTGCCACCAGTGACCCCGGGACGTATGGCTACACCTTC. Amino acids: CATSDPGTYGYTF.

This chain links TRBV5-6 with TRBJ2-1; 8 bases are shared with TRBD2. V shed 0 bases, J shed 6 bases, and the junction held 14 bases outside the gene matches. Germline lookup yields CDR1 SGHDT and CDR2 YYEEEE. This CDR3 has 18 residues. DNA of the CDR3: TGTGCCAGCAGCTTGGCGACTCTATCAGCGGGAGCTGGCAATGAGCAGTTCTTC. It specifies CASSLATLSAGAGNEQFF.

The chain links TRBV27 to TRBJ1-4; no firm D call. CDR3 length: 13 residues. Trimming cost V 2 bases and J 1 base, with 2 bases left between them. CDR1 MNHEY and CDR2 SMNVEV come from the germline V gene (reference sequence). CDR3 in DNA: TGTGCCAGCAGTTTACGAACTAATGAAAAACTGTTTTTT. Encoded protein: CASSLRTNEKLFF.

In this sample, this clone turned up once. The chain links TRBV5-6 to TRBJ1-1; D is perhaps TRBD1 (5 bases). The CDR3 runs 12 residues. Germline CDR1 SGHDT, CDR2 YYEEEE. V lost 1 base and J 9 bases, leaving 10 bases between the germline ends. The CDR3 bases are TGTGCCAGCAGCTTGTTTCAGGGACAAGCTTTCTTT. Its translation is CASSLFQGQAFF. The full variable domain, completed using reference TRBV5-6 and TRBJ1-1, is DAGVTQSPTHLIKTRGQQVTLRCSPKSGHDTVSWYQQALGQGPQFIFQYYEEEERQRGNFPDRFSGHQFPNYSSELNVNALLLGDSALYLCASSLFQGQAFFGQGTRLTVV.

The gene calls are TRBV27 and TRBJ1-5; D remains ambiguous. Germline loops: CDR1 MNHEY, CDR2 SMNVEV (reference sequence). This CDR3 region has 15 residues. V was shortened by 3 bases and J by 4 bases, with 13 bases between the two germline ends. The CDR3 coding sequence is TGTGCCAGCAGTTTTCGGGAGGGAAAAAATCAGCCCCAGCATTTT. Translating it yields CASSFREGKNQPQHF.

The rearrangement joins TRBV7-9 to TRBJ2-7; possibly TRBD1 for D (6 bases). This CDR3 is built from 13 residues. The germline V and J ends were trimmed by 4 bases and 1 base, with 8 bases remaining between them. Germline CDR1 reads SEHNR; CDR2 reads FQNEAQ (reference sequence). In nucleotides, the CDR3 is TGTGCCAGCAGCTCCGGGACATCCTACGAGCAGTACTTC. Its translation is CASSSGTSYEQYF.

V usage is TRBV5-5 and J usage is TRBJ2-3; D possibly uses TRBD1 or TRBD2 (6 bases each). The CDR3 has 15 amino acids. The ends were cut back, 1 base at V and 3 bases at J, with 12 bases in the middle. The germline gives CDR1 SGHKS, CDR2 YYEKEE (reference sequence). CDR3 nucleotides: TGTGCCAGCAGCTTGTGGGGGGCAAGGACAGATACGCAGTATTTT. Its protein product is CASSLWGARTDTQYF.

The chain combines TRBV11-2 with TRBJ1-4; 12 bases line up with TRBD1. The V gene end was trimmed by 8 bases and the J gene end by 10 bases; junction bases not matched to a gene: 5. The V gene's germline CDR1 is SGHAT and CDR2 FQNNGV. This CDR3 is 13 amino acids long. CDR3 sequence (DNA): TGTGCCAGCTCCGGGACAGGGGGCGGAAAACTGTTTTTT. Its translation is CASSGTGGGKLFF. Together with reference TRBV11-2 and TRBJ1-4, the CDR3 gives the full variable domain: EAGVAQSPRYKIIEKRQSVAFWCNPISGHATLYWYQQILGQGPKLLIQFQNNGVVDDSQLPKDRFSAERLKGVDSTLKIQPAKLEDSAVYLCASSGTGGGKLFFGSGTQLSVL.

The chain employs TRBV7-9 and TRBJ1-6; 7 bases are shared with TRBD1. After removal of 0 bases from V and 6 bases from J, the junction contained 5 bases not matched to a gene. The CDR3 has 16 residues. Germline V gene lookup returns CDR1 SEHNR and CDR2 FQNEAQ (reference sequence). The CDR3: CASSLAPGTANSPLHF. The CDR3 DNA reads TGTGCCAGCAGCTTAGCGCCCGGGACAGCTAATTCACCCCTCCACTTT.

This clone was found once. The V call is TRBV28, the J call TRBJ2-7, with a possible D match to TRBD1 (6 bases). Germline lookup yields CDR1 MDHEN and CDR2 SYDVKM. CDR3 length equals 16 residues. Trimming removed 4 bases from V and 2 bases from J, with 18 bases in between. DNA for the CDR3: TGTGCCAGCAGTTCCCTGAGGCAGGGGATGACCTACGAGCAGTACTTC. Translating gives CASSSLRQGMTYEQYF.

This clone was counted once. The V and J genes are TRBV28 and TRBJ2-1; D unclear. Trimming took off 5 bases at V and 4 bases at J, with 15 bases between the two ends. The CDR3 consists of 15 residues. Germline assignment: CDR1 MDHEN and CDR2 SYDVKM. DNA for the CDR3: TGTGCCAGCAGTCTCAAGCCGGCTATTTACAATGAGCAGTTCTTC. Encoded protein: CASSLKPAIYNEQFF.